These 19 T cell receptor beta chains came from one sample sequenced in a study of cytomegalovirus exposure and HLA in healthy donors. Clones were read by immunoSEQ multiplex PCR, and TCRdb kept only the in-frame ones, dropping some. Of roughly 330,000 clones in the sample, about 90% were seen once. Sequencing was performed on PBMCs. The receptor source for this set is a woman aged 30 to 39 in good health and CMV-seropositive.

The V and J genes are TRBV29-1 and TRBJ2-1; D may be TRBD2 (7 bases). V was trimmed by 6 bases and J by 4 bases, leaving 13 bases between them. The CDR3 spans 13 residues. Germline CDR1 SQVTM, CDR2 ANQGSEA. CDR3 sequence (DNA): TGCAGCGTGGAGCGGGACAAGTACAATGAGCAGTTCTTC. As protein: CSVERDKYNEQFF.

The V and J genes are TRBV7-2 and TRBJ2-1; TRBD1 matches at 10 bases. The CDR3 has 15 amino acids. The germline V gene has CDR1 SGHTA and CDR2 FQGNSA. V shed 1 base and J 7 bases; nucleotides not matched to a gene: 4. CDR3 nucleotides: TGTGCCAGCAGCTTAGTGCGGGACAGGGGTAATGAGCAGTTCTTC. This translates into CASSLVRDRGNEQFF.

Details on this clone: The conserved phenylalanine or tryptophan normally closing the CDR3 is absent here, so this likely arose from a read error. The rearrangement links TRBV9 to TRBJ2-2, with D maybe TRBD2 (6 bases). Deletions cut 6 bases from V and 6 bases from J, with 24 bases between. The germline gives CDR1 SGDLS, CDR2 YYNGEE. The CDR3 is 17 residues long. The CDR3: CASTSRTTPHWAGELFL. For the CDR3, the DNA is TGTGCCAGCACCTCGCGGACTACCCCCCATTGGGCCGGGGAGCTGTTTCTT.

The J gene is TRBJ1-3, the V gene TRBV7-8; no clear D. V lost 1 base and J lost 0, with 7 bases in between. The CDR3 spans 15 residues. Germline V gene data show CDR1 as SGHVS and CDR2 as FQNEAQ. The CDR3 here is CASSLGLSSGNTIYF. CDR3 nucleotides: TGTGCCAGCAGCTTAGGGTTGAGCTCTGGAAACACCATATATTTT.

The V gene is TRBV9, the J gene TRBJ2-1, with 12 nucleotides matching TRBD2. Germline CDR1 is SGDLS and CDR2 is YYNGEE. The CDR3 loop spans 16 amino acids. V shed 6 bases, J shed 0 bases, and the junction held 4 bases outside the gene matches. DNA for the CDR3: TGTGCCAGCACCGGGACTAGCGGGCGCTCCTACAATGAGCAGTTCTTC. This encodes CASTGTSGRSYNEQFF. The variable domain in full, completed from reference TRBV9 and TRBJ2-1, reads DSGVTQTPKHLITATGQRVTLRCSPRSGDLSVYWYQQSLDQGLQFLIQYYNGEERAKGNILERFSAQQFPDLHSELNLSSLELGDSALYFCASTGTSGRSYNEQFFGPGTRLTVL.

This chain joins TRBV2 and TRBJ2-5; tentatively, D is TRBD2 (5 bases). V shed 7 bases and J shed 7 bases, with 19 bases lying between them. The CDR3 totals 14 residues. Looked up from germline, CDR1 is SNHLY and CDR2 is FYNNEI. Written as DNA, the CDR3 is TGTGCCAGCATTCAACTGGACTCTGAAGGGACCCAGTACTTC. This codes for CASIQLDSEGTQYF. Drawing the rest from reference TRBV2 and TRBJ2-5, the complete variable domain is EPEVTQTPSHQVTQMGQEVILRCVPISNHLYFYWYRQILGQKVEFLVSFYNNEISEKSEIFDDQFSVERPDGSNFTLKIRSTKLEDSAMYFCASIQLDSEGTQYFGPGTRLLVL.

This rearrangement joins TRBV9 to TRBJ2-3; D call uncertain. The CDR3 consists of 10 residues. The germline gives CDR1 SGDLS, CDR2 YYNGEE. The germline V and J ends were trimmed by 3 bases and 7 bases, with 3 bases remaining between them. CDR3 region: CASSANTQYF. CDR3 bases: TGTGCCAGCAGCGCGAATACGCAGTATTTT. Based on the CDR3 plus reference TRBV9 and TRBJ2-3, the full variable domain is DSGVTQTPKHLITATGQRVTLRCSPRSGDLSVYWYQQSLDQGLQFLIQYYNGEERAKGNILERFSAQQFPDLHSELNLSSLELGDSALYFCASSANTQYFGPGTRLTVL.

The V call is TRBV5-1, the J call TRBJ2-3; D possibly uses TRBD1 or TRBD2 (5 bases each). CDR3 length equals 14 residues. CDR1 and CDR2 from the germline V gene are SGHRS and YFSETQ. The V end lost 2 bases, the J end lost 3 bases, and 10 bases lay between the germline ends. Here the CDR3 DNA reads TGCGCCAGCAGCTTTTGGGGGAGTACAGATACGCAGTATTTT. It is translated as CASSFWGSTDTQYF.

In this sample, this clone turned up once. The chain is built from TRBV7-3 and TRBJ1-1; the D is unclear. The CDR3 runs to 17 residues. Germline V gene data show CDR1 as SGHTA and CDR2 as FQGTGA. V lost 4 bases and J 0 bases, leaving 18 bases between the germline ends. CDR3 nucleotides: TGTGCCAGCAGCTCATTCGACCTCAGGCCTATGAACACTGAAGCTTTCTTT. This codes for CASSSFDLRPMNTEAFF.

This clone was observed a handful of times. The V gene is TRBV28, the J gene TRBJ2-4; TRBD1 matches 8 bases. Trimming at V came to 2 bases and at J to 15 bases, leaving 6 bases not matched to a gene. This CDR3 contains 12 residues. Germline CDR1 reads MDHEN; CDR2 reads SYDVKM. CDR3 nucleotide sequence: TGTGCCAGCAGTTTAGGACAGGGCTCCACGTACTTC. It codes for CASSLGQGSTYF.

The CDR3, as DNA: TGCAGTGCTAGGGGGCGATCTGAGCAGTTCTTC. Translating gives CSARGRSEQFF. V usage is TRBV20-1 and J usage is TRBJ2-1; D may be TRBD1 (5 bases). The CDR3 consists of 11 residues. CDR1 DFQATT and CDR2 SNEGSKA come from the germline V gene (reference sequence). Trimming pared 3 bases from V and 9 bases from J, leaving 9 bases between.

The CDR3 bases are TGTGCCAGCAGCTTAGCTCTGGGACAGGGGGTTGAGCAGTTCTTC. Protein product: CASSLALGQGVEQFF. The V call is TRBV7-2, the J call TRBJ2-1; TRBD1 agrees at 11 bases. CDR1 is SGHTA and CDR2 is FQGNSA in the germline V gene. CDR3 size: 15 residues. V shed 0 bases, J shed 9 bases, and the junction held 4 bases outside the gene matches.

The gene calls are TRBV30 and TRBJ2-7; D uncertain. Germline loops: CDR1 GTSNPN, CDR2 SVGIG (reference sequence). Trimming removed 1 base from V and 2 bases from J, with 9 bases in between. This CDR3 has 13 residues. Written as DNA, the CDR3 is TGTGCCTGGAGTGGTGGCTACACCTACGAGCAGTACTTC. As protein: CAWSGGYTYEQYF. The full variable domain, with the rest looked up from reference TRBV30 and TRBJ2-7, is SQTIHQWPATLVQPVGSPLSLECTVEGTSNPNLYWYRQAAGRGLQLLFYSVGIGQISSEVPQNLSASRPQDRQFILSSKKLLLSDSGFYLCAWSGGYTYEQYFGPGTRLTVT.

Here the CDR3 reads CASSLSWGQQETQYF. The CDR3 DNA sequence: TGTGCCAGCAGTTTATCTTGGGGGCAACAAGAGACCCAGTACTTC. This chain joins TRBV27 and TRBJ2-5; TRBD1 is a possible D gene (6 bases). With 0 bases removed from V and 2 bases from J, the gap between germline ends came to 10 bases. The CDR3 sequence is 15 residues long. The germline V gene has CDR1 MNHEY and CDR2 SMNVEV (reference sequence).

This clone was found a few times. V usage is TRBV19 and J usage is TRBJ1-5; perhaps TRBD1 as D (5 bases). The germline V gene has CDR1 LNHDA and CDR2 SQIVND (reference sequence). The CDR3 has 13 amino acids. V shed 10 bases and J shed 6 bases, with 16 bases lying between them. CDR3 residues: CATRDERGQPQHF. The CDR3 DNA follows: TGTGCCACCCGGGACGAACGGGGTCAGCCCCAGCATTTT.

The chain couples TRBV11-1 to TRBJ2-2; 8 bases are a match to TRBD2. Per the germline V gene, CDR1 is SGHAT and CDR2 is FQDESV (reference sequence). This CDR3 spans 15 amino acids. The J segment lost 7 bases and the V segment lost 3 bases, leaving 7 bases of the junction unmatched. DNA of the CDR3: TGTGCCAGCAGCTTCGGGACTAGAAGTGGCGGGGAGCTGTTTTTT. As protein: CASSFGTRSGGELFF.

The chain is built from TRBV28 and TRBJ2-4; D call uncertain. Germline-derived CDR1 and CDR2 are MDHEN and SYDVKM. The CDR3 spans 14 residues. Trimming took 4 bases from V and 9 from J, leaving 16 bases between them. The CDR3 loop is CASSSQTPLVIQYF. The CDR3 DNA sequence: TGTGCCAGCAGTTCTCAGACTCCGCTGGTCATTCAGTACTTC.

The chain combines TRBV6-5 with TRBJ1-5, with a tentative D call TRBD1 (6 bases). This CDR3 contains 14 residues. Germline CDR1 MNHEY, CDR2 SVGAGI. V was pared by 5 bases and J by 5 bases, with 13 bases between. CDR3 region: CASSPDRRDQPQHF. The DNA of the CDR3 is TGTGCCAGCAGTCCCGACAGGCGCGATCAGCCCCAGCATTTT.

V gene TRBV7-2 combines with J gene TRBJ2-2; 9 positions match TRBD1. Trimming cost V 4 bases and J 6 bases; bases outside gene matches: 9. Germline CDR1 and CDR2: SGHTA and FQGNSA. The CDR3 runs 16 residues. Here the CDR3 DNA reads TGTGCCAGCAGCTCCCCGGGACAGGGCAAGGCCGGGGAGCTGTTTTTT. This codes for CASSSPGQGKAGELFF.